Listed below are T cell receptor beta chains from one sample, sequenced in a study of blood T cell repertoires in COVID-19. Produced via immunoSEQ multiplex PCR; TCRdb's table is partial and in-frame only. The sample records 200,000 or so clones, approximately 84% being singletons. The sequenced sample consisted of peripheral blood. The receptors derive from a woman in her twenties or thirties who had recovered from COVID-19. The CDR3 runs from the conserved cysteine through the conserved F or W. The D gene is left open where the match is weak. Some rows have no size entry. The others give once, few or many, or a class for an expanded clone.

V gene	J gene	clone size	D gene	CDR3 length	CDR3 protein	CDR3 DNA
TRBV19	TRBJ2-7	.	.	13	CASRDTTSYEQYF	TGTGCCAGTAGGGACACCACCTCCTACGAGCAGTACTTC
TRBV25-1	TRBJ2-7	.	TRBD1	14	CASSADRGSYEQYF	TGTGCCAGCAGCGCCGACAGGGGTTCCTACGAGCAGTACTTC
TRBV7-6	TRBJ2-1	.	TRBD2	18	CASSLDVRENKKGNEQFF	TGTGCCAGCAGCTTAGACGTGCGGGAGAATAAGAAGGGCAATGAGCAGTTCTTC
TRBV11-2	TRBJ1-6	.	TRBD1	16	CASSPRGDSYNSPLHF	TGTGCCAGCAGCCCCAGGGGGGACTCCTATAATTCACCCCTCCACTTT
TRBV10-3	TRBJ2-2	.	.	14	CAISGERDTGELFF	TGTGCCATCTCCGGGGAGAGGGACACCGGGGAGCTGTTTTTT
TRBV6-4	TRBJ1-5	.	TRBD1	15	CASTTETGESQPQHF	TGTGCCAGCACCACAGAGACAGGGGAGAGTCAGCCCCAGCATTTT
TRBV6-1	TRBJ1-3	few	.	16	CASSERGGSSGNTIYF	TGTGCCAGCAGTGAACGTGGGGGCTCCTCTGGAAACACCATATATTTT
TRBV11-3	TRBJ2-5	.	TRBD1	12	CASSEGGGTQYF	TGTGCCAGCAGCGAAGGGGGCGGGACCCAGTACTTC
TRBV18	TRBJ2-3	.	.	13	CASSRDFTDTQYF	TGTGCCAGCTCACGGGACTTCACAGATACGCAGTATTTT
TRBV7-3	TRBJ2-1	once	.	16	CASSIGTSHSYNEQFF	TGTGCCAGCAGCATAGGGACTTCCCACTCCTACAATGAGCAGTTCTTC
TRBV5-4	TRBJ2-2	.	TRBD2	15	CASSFVGGPAGELFF	TGTGCCAGCAGCTTCGTGGGAGGGCCCGCCGGGGAGCTGTTTTTT
TRBV24-1	TRBJ2-1	.	TRBD2	17	CATSDPGTSGFINEQFF	TGTGCCACCAGTGACCCCGGGACTAGCGGCTTCATCAATGAGCAGTTCTTC
TRBV28	TRBJ1-1	once	TRBD1	12	CASSRDRREAFF	TGTGCCAGCAGTCGGGACAGGAGAGAAGCTTTCTTT
TRBV27	TRBJ1-2	.	.	15	CASSSHTVNFYGYTF	TGTGCCAGCAGTTCCCATACCGTGAACTTCTATGGCTACACCTTC
TRBV27	TRBJ2-3	.	.	14	CASLPHSGTDTQYF	TGTGCCAGCCTGCCCCATTCGGGCACAGATACGCAGTATTTT
TRBV5-6	TRBJ1-1	.	TRBD1	15	CASSSPRGRNTEAFF	TGTGCCAGCAGCTCCCCGAGGGGGCGGAACACTGAAGCTTTCTTT
TRBV6-1	TRBJ2-7	.	TRBD1	14	CASSDDRGHGEQYF	TGTGCCAGCAGTGACGACAGGGGGCACGGCGAGCAGTACTTC
TRBV5-1	TRBJ1-1	.	.	15	CASSLERVGNTEAFF	TGCGCCAGCAGCTTGGAGAGGGTGGGGAACACTGAAGCTTTCTTT
TRBV30	TRBJ2-3	.	.	15	CAWDPQWPRGDTQYF	TGTGCCTGGGACCCTCAGTGGCCCCGGGGAGATACGCAGTATTTT
TRBV7-2	TRBJ1-6	.	.	13	CAILRRGNSPLHF	TGTGCCATTCTCCGCCGAGGGAATTCACCCCTCCACTTT
TRBV5-1	TRBJ2-1	.	TRBD1	14	CASSSRQGASEQFF	TGCGCCAGCAGCTCACGACAGGGGGCCTCGGAGCAGTTCTTC
TRBV30	TRBJ1-5	.	.	14	CAWKVEGCSRPQHF	TGTGCCTGGAAAGTGGAGGGATGCTCAAGGCCCCAGCATTTT
TRBV3-1/TRBV3-2	TRBJ2-1	many	.	15	CASGRRDWGNNEQFF	TGTGCCAGCGGTCGGCGGGACTGGGGAAACAATGAGCAGTTCTTC
TRBV10-1	TRBJ2-3	.	TRBD1	14	CASSERGQGDTQYF	TGCGCCAGCAGTGAACGGGGACAGGGGGATACGCAGTATTTT
TRBV25-1	TRBJ2-7	.	.	11	CASSQSYEQYF	TGTGCCAGCAGTCAATCCTACGAGCAGTACTTC
TRBV7-6	TRBJ1-2	.	TRBD1	17	CASSLTGTAYPNYGYTF	TGTGCCAGCAGCTTAACCGGGACAGCCTACCCCAACTATGGCTACACCTTC
TRBV20-1	TRBJ2-3	.	.	11	CSAYRTDTQYF	TGCAGTGCTTACAGGACAGATACGCAGTATTTT
TRBV5-1	TRBJ1-1	few	.	15	CASSPFRKGGTEAFF	TGCGCCAGCAGCCCCTTCCGGAAAGGAGGCACTGAAGCTTTCTTT
TRBV27	TRBJ1-6	.	.	14	CASTLGGHNSPLHF	TGTGCCAGCACCCTGGGGGGGCATAATTCACCCCTCCACTTT
TRBV24-1	TRBJ1-6	.	TRBD1	14	CATSGDRDGSPLHF	TGTGCCACCAGTGGTGACAGGGACGGCTCACCCCTCCACTTT
TRBV28	TRBJ2-7	.	TRBD2	16	CASSAAGLAGRYEQYF	TGTGCCAGCAGTGCCGCCGGACTAGCGGGCCGCTACGAGCAGTACTTC
TRBV15	TRBJ1-6	once	.	14	CATSRDRGISPLHF	TGTGCCACCAGCAGAGATAGGGGGATTTCACCCCTCCACTTT
TRBV9	TRBJ1-6	.	.	16	CASSATDSSYNSPLHF	TGTGCCAGCAGCGCGACAGATTCCTCCTATAATTCACCCCTCCACTTT
TRBV7-9	TRBJ1-1	once	.	16	CASSGREQGRNTEAFF	TGTGCCAGCAGCGGCCGAGAACAGGGAAGGAACACTGAAGCTTTCTTT
TRBV5-1	TRBJ2-2	few	.	15	CASSPQGGDTGELFF	TGCGCCAGCAGCCCCCAGGGGGGAGACACCGGGGAGCTGTTTTTT
TRBV6-1	TRBJ1-3	once	.	14	CASSEMGFQNTIYF	TGTGCCAGCAGTGAGATGGGCTTTCAAAACACCATATATTTT
TRBV29-1	TRBJ2-7	.	.	13	CSVKGRVSYEQYF	TGCAGCGTTAAAGGCAGGGTCTCCTACGAGCAGTACTTC
TRBV5-5	TRBJ2-7	.	TRBD2	15	CASRIYGRALDEQYF	TGTGCCAGCCGAATTTACGGGAGGGCCCTCGACGAGCAGTACTTC
TRBV11-2	TRBJ2-2	once	.	16	CASSPRTDRGTGELFF	TGTGCCAGCAGCCCTAGGACAGATCGGGGCACCGGGGAGCTGTTTTTT
TRBV6-1	TRBJ2-1	.	TRBD2	19	CASSEERTSGRLSYNEQFF	TGTGCCAGCAGTGAAGAACGGACTAGCGGGAGGTTGTCCTACAATGAGCAGTTCTTC
TRBV21-1	TRBJ2-1	.	.	16	CASSKGAGSPRGEQFF	TGTGCCAGCAGCAAAGGTGCGGGGTCCCCTAGGGGTGAGCAGTTCTTC
TRBV6-5	TRBJ1-5	.	.	13	CASSYSRGQPQHF	TGTGCCAGCAGTTACTCAAGGGGCCAGCCCCAGCATTTT
TRBV7-7	TRBJ2-7	once	.	14	CASSSNPDSNEQYF	TGTGCTAGCAGCTCCAACCCCGACAGTAACGAGCAGTACTTC
TRBV28	TRBJ1-1	.	.	15	CASSFGGEMNTEAFF	TGTGCCAGCAGTTTCGGGGGTGAGATGAACACTGAAGCTTTCTTT
TRBV19	TRBJ1-1	once	.	13	CASMKQDLSEAFF	TGTGCCAGTATGAAACAGGATCTTTCTGAAGCTTTCTTT